This T cell receptor beta chain was retrieved from a study of blood T cell repertoires in COVID-19. Generated by immunoSEQ multiplex PCR, the TCRdb table keeps only in-frame clones and is missing some. The table lists about 180,000 clones, about nine tenths of them singletons. The CDR3 covers 14 residues. J was trimmed by 4 bases and V by 5 bases; bases with no gene match: 3. CDR1 is LNHDA, CDR2 SQIVND, per germline (reference sequence). In terms of age and location, participants ranged from roughly 18 to 95 years and lived in about two dozen US areas. Material for sequencing was PBMCs or T cells enriched from blood (not recorded which). The receptor was derived from a woman aged 18-29 years who had recovered from COVID-19. The chain combines TRBV19 with TRBJ2-5, with TRBD1 matching over 11 bases. For the CDR3, the DNA is TGTGCCAGTAGTTGGGACAGGGGGAGAGAGACCCAGTACTTC. Translated: CASSWDRGRETQYF.